The following is a TCR beta chain sequence with its context. Antigen specificity is unknown. Cells are PBMCs isolated from roughly 9.3 ml of fresh blood. These data are taken from a study of T cells in Graves' hyperthyroidism and ophthalmopathy. The ends lost 5 bases at V and 2 bases at J; junction bases unmatched: 2. This CDR3 has 13 amino acids. CDR1 GTSNPN and CDR2 SVGIG come from the germline V gene (reference sequence). Study conclusions and caveats: Appearing also in blood were most of the thyroid clonotypes expanded above 0.001.

Amplification of TCR beta CDR3 regions used RNA as the template. First-round RT-PCR of the TCR CDR3 relied on the HTBI primer set. TCRdb reprocessed the multiplex PCR reads via MiXCR and lists one record per CDR3 protein. The table records 300,000 to 400,000 distinct CDR3 sequences, less than 20% of them present only once. This chain uses TRBV30 with TRBJ2-1; TRBD2 matches 8 bases. The clonotype comes from a man between 18 and 35 years old with Graves' ophthalmopathy. The specimen sequenced was blood. The CDR3 spells CAWAGGAYNEQFF. DNA of the CDR3: TGTGCCTGGGCGGGGGGTGCCTACAATGAGCAGTTCTTC.